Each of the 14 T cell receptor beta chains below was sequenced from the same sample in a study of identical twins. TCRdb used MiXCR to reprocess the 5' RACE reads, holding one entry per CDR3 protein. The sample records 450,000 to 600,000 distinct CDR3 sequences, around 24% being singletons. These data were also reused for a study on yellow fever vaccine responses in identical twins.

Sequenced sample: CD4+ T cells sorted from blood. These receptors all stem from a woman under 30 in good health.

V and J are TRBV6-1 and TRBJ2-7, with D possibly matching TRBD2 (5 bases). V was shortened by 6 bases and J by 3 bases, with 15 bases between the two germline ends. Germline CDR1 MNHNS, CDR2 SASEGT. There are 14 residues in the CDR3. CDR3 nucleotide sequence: TGTGCCAGCAGCCCTACCTATACTAGCTACGAGCAGTACGTC. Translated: CASSPTYTSYEQYV.

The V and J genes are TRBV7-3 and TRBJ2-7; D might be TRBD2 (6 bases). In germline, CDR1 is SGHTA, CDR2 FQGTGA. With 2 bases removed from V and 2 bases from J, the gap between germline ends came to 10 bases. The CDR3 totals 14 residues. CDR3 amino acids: CASSLGGIPYEQYF. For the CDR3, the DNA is TGTGCCAGCAGCTTAGGAGGGATCCCCTACGAGCAGTACTTC.

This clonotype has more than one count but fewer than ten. The CDR3: CASSRIRAEGSPLHF. The CDR3 nucleotides read TGTGCCAGCAGCCGTATCCGGGCCGAGGGGTCACCCCTCCACTTT. The V call is TRBV9, the J call TRBJ1-6; D may be TRBD1 (5 bases). Germline values: CDR1 SGDLS, CDR2 YYNGEE. The CDR3 totals 15 residues. Trimming cost V 4 bases and J 10 bases, with 18 bases left between them. The entire variable domain, with the rest obtained from reference TRBV9 and TRBJ1-6, is as follows: DSGVTQTPKHLITATGQRVTLRCSPRSGDLSVYWYQQSLDQGLQFLIQYYNGEERAKGNILERFSAQQFPDLHSELNLSSLELGDSALYFCASSRIRAEGSPLHFGNGTRLTVT.

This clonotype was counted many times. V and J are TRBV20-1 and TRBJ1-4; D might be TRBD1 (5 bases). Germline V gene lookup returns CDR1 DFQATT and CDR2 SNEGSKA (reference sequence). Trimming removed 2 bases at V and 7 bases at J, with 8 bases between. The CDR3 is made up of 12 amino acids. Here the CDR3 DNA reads TGCAGTGCTAGACAGGGCGGTGAAAAACTGTTTTTT. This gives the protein CSARQGGEKLFF.

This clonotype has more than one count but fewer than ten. Here the CDR3 reads CASSLDYGSHNEQFF. In DNA form, the CDR3 reads TGCGCCAGCAGCTTGGATTATGGCAGTCACAATGAGCAGTTCTTC. The gene calls are TRBV5-1 and TRBJ2-1, with D uncertain. CDR1 is SGHRS, CDR2 YFSETQ, per germline. V dropped 0 bases and J dropped 5 bases, with 12 bases sitting between them. This CDR3 is built from 15 residues.

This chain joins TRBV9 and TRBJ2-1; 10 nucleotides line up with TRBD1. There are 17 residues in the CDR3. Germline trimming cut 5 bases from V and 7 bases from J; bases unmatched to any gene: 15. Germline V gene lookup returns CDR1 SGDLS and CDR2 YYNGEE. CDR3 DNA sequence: TGTGCCAGCAGGAACACCGGCGGGACAGGGGTCAGAAATGAGCAGTTCTTC. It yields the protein CASRNTGGTGVRNEQFF. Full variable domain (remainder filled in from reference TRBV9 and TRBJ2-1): DSGVTQTPKHLITATGQRVTLRCSPRSGDLSVYWYQQSLDQGLQFLIQYYNGEERAKGNILERFSAQQFPDLHSELNLSSLELGDSALYFCASRNTGGTGVRNEQFFGPGTRLTVL.

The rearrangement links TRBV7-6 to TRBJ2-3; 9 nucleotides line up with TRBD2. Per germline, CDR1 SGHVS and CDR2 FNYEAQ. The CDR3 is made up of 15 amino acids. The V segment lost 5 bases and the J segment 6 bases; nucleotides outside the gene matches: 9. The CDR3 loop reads CASSPDGTSWDTQYF. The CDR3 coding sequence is TGTGCCAGCAGCCCCGACGGGACTAGCTGGGATACGCAGTATTTT.

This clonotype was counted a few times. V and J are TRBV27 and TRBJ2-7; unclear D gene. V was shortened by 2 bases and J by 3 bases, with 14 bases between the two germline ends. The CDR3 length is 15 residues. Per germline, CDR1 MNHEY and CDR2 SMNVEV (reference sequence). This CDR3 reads CASSLLPMGNYEQYF. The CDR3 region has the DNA TGTGCCAGCAGTTTACTTCCTATGGGGAACTACGAGCAGTACTTC.

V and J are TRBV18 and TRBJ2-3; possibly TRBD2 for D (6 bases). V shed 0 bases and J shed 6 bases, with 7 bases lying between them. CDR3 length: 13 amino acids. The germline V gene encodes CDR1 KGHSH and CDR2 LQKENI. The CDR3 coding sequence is TGTGCCAGCTCACCACCGAGCGGGGATACGCAGTATTTT. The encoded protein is CASSPPSGDTQYF.

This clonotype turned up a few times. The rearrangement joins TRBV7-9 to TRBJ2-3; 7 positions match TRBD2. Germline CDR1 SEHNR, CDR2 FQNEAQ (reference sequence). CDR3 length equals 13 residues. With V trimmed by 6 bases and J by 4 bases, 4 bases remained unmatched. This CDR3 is CASRQTSSDTQYF. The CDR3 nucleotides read TGTGCCAGCAGACAGACTAGCTCAGATACGCAGTATTTT.

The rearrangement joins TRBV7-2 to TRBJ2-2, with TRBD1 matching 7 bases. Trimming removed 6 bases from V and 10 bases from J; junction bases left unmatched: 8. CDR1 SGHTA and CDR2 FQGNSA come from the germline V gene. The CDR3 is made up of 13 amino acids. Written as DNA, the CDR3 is TGTGCCAGCAGTTCCGGGACAGCCGTGGAGCTGTTTTTT. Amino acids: CASSSGTAVELFF. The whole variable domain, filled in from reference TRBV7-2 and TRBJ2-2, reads GAGVSQSPSNKVTEKGKDVELRCDPISGHTALYWYRQSLGQGLEFLIYFQGNSAPDKSGLPSDRFSAERTGGSVSTLTIQRTQQEDSAVYLCASSSGTAVELFFGEGSRLTVL.

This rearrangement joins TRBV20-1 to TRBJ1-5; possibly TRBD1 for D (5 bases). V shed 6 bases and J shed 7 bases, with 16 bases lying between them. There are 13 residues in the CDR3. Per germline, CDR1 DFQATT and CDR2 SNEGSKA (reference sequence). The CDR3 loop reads CSARVVTGQPQHF. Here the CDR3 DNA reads TGCAGTGCAAGGGTTGTAACAGGACAGCCCCAGCATTTT.

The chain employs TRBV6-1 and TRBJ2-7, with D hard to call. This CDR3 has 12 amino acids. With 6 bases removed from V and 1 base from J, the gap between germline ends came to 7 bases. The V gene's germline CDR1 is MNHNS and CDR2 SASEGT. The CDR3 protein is CASRASSYEQYF. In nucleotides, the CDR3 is TGTGCCAGCAGGGCTAGTTCCTACGAGCAGTACTTC.

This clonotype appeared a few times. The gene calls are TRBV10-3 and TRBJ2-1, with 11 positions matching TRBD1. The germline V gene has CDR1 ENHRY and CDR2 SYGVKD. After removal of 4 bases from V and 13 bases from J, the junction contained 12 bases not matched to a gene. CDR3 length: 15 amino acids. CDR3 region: CAISGGQGAYQLQFF. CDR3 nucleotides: TGTGCCATCAGTGGAGGACAGGGGGCATATCAACTACAGTTCTTC.